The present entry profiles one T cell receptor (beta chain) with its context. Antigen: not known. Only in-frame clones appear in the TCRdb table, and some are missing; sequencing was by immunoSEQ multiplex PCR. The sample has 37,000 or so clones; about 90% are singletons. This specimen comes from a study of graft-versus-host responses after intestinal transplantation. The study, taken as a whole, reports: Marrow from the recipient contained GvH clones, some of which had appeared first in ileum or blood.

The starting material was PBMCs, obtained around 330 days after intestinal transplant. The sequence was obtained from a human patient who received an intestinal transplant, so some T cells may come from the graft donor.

CDR3 in amino acids: CASSHLDRVSYEQYF. Here the CDR3 DNA reads TGCGCCAGCAGCCACTTGGACAGGGTATCCTACGAGCAGTACTTC. The chain joins TRBV4-1 to TRBJ2-7, with 8 bases lining up with TRBD1. The V and J ends lost 3 bases and 1 base, in that order; junction bases with no gene match: 5. The CDR3 is made up of 15 amino acids. In germline, CDR1 is MGHRA, CDR2 YSYEKL.